What follows are 5 T cell receptor beta chains derived from one specimen sequenced in a study of control samples from healthy donors and cancer patients. The table came from immunoSEQ multiplex PCR; TCRdb's copy has only in-frame clones and leaves some out. The table shows about 120,000 clones, with roughly 90% occurring only once. Sample: blood. The receptors come from a woman between 50 and 59 years old in good health.

This chain uses TRBV15 with TRBJ1-5, with D hard to call. The CDR3 has 13 amino acids. V was clipped by 1 base and J by 7 bases, with 8 bases between them. CDR1 is LNHNV, CDR2 YYDKDF, per germline (reference sequence). CDR3 bases: TGTGCCACCAGCAGAGGGTTACAACAGCCCCAGCATTTT. Translating gives CATSRGLQQPQHF.

The chain uses TRBV30 and TRBJ1-5; D is unclear. The germline CDR1 and CDR2 sequences are GTSNPN and SVGIG (reference sequence). Trimming stripped 2 bases from V and 1 base from J, with 9 bases between. The CDR3 extends over 14 amino acids. In DNA, the CDR3 is TGTGCCTGGAGTCTATCCGGGAGCAATCAGCCCCAGCATTTT. It codes for CAWSLSGSNQPQHF.

The chain employs TRBV6-5 and TRBJ1-2; TRBD1 is a possible D gene (6 bases). Looked up from germline, CDR1 is MNHEY and CDR2 is SVGAGI. This CDR3 region has 12 residues. V was shortened by 8 bases and J by 8 bases, with 15 bases between the two germline ends. The CDR3 is CASRPTGYGYTF. The CDR3 DNA is TGTGCCAGCCGCCCCACAGGGTACGGCTACACCTTC.

The genes are TRBV18 and TRBJ2-7; D is tentatively TRBD1 or TRBD2 (7 bases each). Trimming took 2 bases from V and 6 from J, leaving 17 bases between them. Germline loops: CDR1 KGHSH, CDR2 LQKENI. The CDR3 loop spans 15 amino acids. CDR3 DNA: TGTGCCAGCTCACCAATGATGTCAGGGGGGGGCGAGCAGTACTTC. This codes for CASSPMMSGGGEQYF.

The chain links TRBV10-3 to TRBJ2-7; the match to TRBD1 covers 8 bases. V lost 3 bases, J lost 3 bases, and 7 bases stayed unmatched. The CDR3 is made up of 15 amino acids. CDR1 is ENHRY, CDR2 SYGVKD, per germline. Here the CDR3 reads CAISDQTGVGYEQYF. In nucleotides, the CDR3 is TGTGCCATCAGTGATCAGACAGGGGTGGGCTACGAGCAGTACTTC.